The present entry profiles one T cell receptor beta chain with its context. The CDR3 spans 14 residues. Germline-derived CDR1 and CDR2 are MNHEY and SMNVEV (reference sequence). V lost 6 bases and J lost 3; bases outside the gene matches: 6. The data originate from a study of blood T cell repertoires in COVID-19. TCRdb keeps only in-frame clones here, not all; method: immunoSEQ multiplex PCR. The sample comprises some 200,000 clones, approximately 86% of which are singletons, and about 0.91% rests with the top ten. The chain is built from TRBV27 and TRBJ1-2, with 8 bases lining up with TRBD1. The TCR comes from a man in his 60s with COVID-19, enrolled during active disease. Sample: peripheral blood. The CDR3 protein is CASSRQGPDYGYTF. The CDR3 DNA reads as TGTGCCAGCAGCCGACAGGGGCCAGACTATGGCTACACCTTC.